This T cell receptor beta chain was identified in a study of T cells in Graves' hyperthyroidism and ophthalmopathy. The wider study: At the time of initial diagnosis and before any treatment, peripheral blood was collected. Study results and caveats: Among thyroid clonotypes expanded above 0.001, most also appeared in blood.

RNA transcripts were the template for amplifying TCR beta CDR3 regions. When the TCR CDR3 underwent first-round RT-PCR, the HTBI primer set was used. TCRdb called the multiplex PCR reads again in MiXCR, with one record for every CDR3 protein. Here the sample spans under 350,000 distinct CDR3 sequences, 21% being singletons. For this clonotype: Its matching antigen is unknown.

CDR1 is PRHDT and CDR2 is FYEKMQ in the germline V gene (reference sequence). V dropped 5 bases and J dropped 9 bases, with 17 bases sitting between them. The CDR3 runs 14 residues. Source material: blood. The chain couples TRBV13 to TRBJ2-1, with D perhaps TRBD1 or TRBD2 (6 bases each). This receptor was obtained from a woman aged 45-65 years with Graves' hyperthyroidism. This CDR3 reads CASSPPRSGAEQFF. The CDR3 DNA follows: TGTGCCAGCAGCCCGCCTAGGTCGGGGGCTGAGCAGTTCTTC.